The TCR beta chain described here comes from a study of identical twins. Study-wide findings and caveats: It was out-of-frame TCR alpha sharing in monozygotic twins that models underestimated. Memory repertoires lacked the insertion deficit that abundant cord blood beta clonotypes showed.

cDNA molecules carried unique molecular identifiers, and template switching added a universal primer site. One entry per CDR3 protein results from TCRdb running MiXCR on the 5' RACE reads. The profile shows about 100,000 distinct CDR3 sequences, 5.5% to 7% of them singletons. With no exceptions, donors were healthy Caucasians. This clonotype was detected ten times or more. Its antigen is as yet unknown. Per germline, CDR1 SGHTA and CDR2 FQGTGA. V lost 3 bases, J lost 4 bases, and 12 bases lay in between. This CDR3 has 15 residues. The V call is TRBV7-3, the J call TRBJ2-2; perhaps TRBD2 as D (5 bases). The material sequenced was memory T cells sorted from blood. The receptor was isolated from a woman aged 50 to 60 in good health. CDR3 DNA: TGTGCCAGCAGCTTTGGGCCAGCGGCCACCGGGGAGCTGTTTTTT. It translates to CASSFGPAATGELFF.